This T cell receptor (delta chain) was sequenced for a study of Vδ1+ human thymocytes. General observations from the study: Donors shared many TRG clonotypes but few TRD clonotypes. The authors advised highly purified populations and single-cell validation. Thymic TRG and TRD repertoires appeared highly polyclonal.

Comments on this clone: The antigen remains undetermined.

CDR1 is TSWWSYY and CDR2 is QGS in the germline V gene. The CDR3 consists of 20 residues. V lost 1 base and J lost 6; bases outside the gene matches: 20. After alphabeta T cell depletion, CD3+ Vdelta1+ Vdelta2- thymocytes were sorted. Purity of the sorted Vdelta1+ thymocytes ranged from 98% to 99.6%. Sequences come from RNA converted to cDNA by reverse transcription. Multiplex PCR used pooled V-gene forward primers and a constant-region reverse primer to amplify CDR3s. TCRdb called clones anew from the multiplex PCR reads with CATT. The sample comprises 50,000 to 75,000 delta-chain clones, about 15% of which are singletons, and 0.3% to 0.45% rests with the top ten.

V gene TRDV1 combines with J gene TRDJ1; 10 bases are shared with TRDD3. The source is a girl under three years old who had congenital heart surgery. The sequenced sample consisted of Vdelta1+ gamma-delta thymocytes from the thymus. Documented subset: FACS-sorted CD3+ TCRalphabeta- TCRVdelta1+ TCRVdelta2- thymocytes. CDR3 in DNA: TGTGCTCTTGGGGAACGGACTAGATTGCTGGGGGATAACGCGGGCCATAAACTCATCTTT. This gives the protein CALGERTRLLGDNAGHKLIF.